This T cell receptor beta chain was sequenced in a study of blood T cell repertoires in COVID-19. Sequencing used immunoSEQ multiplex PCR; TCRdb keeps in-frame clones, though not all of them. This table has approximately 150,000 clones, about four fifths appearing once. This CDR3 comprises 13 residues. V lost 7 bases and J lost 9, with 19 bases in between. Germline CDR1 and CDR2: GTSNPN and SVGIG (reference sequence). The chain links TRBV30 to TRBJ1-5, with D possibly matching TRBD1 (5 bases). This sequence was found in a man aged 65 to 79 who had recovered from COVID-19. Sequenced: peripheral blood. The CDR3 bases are TGTGCCTACGCCGGGCTCCGGGGGGGGCCCCAGCATTTT. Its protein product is CAYAGLRGGPQHF.